A single sample is the source of the 22 T cell receptor beta chains below, sequenced in a study of tumor-infiltrating lymphocytes in primary liver carcinoma. The template, around 540 ng total RNA, yielded TCR beta cDNA made with a constant-region primer. What produced the TCR beta libraries was three nested multiplex PCR rounds using slightly modified ARM-PCR. Forward primers for TRBV1-TRBV30 and a C-beta reverse primer served the first two PCR rounds, at 10 cycles each. TCRdb re-called the multiplex PCR reads with MiXCR, one entry per CDR3 protein. The sample has 300,000 to 350,000 distinct CDR3 sequences; less than 75% are singletons. Unsorted whole blood yielded the blood RNA, and germline DNA was also extracted. The sequenced sample consisted of peripheral blood. The receptors were sampled from a man aged 35 to 55 with primary liver carcinoma and hepatitis B virus infection.

V is TRBV30 and J is TRBJ2-3; D not resolved. The V end was cut by 5 bases, the J end by 9 bases, with 21 bases between. CDR3 length: 14 amino acids. CDR1 and CDR2 from the germline V gene are GTSNPN and SVGIG (reference sequence). The CDR3 DNA follows: TGTGCCTGGCCCCCTCGGTGTCCGATCACCACGCAGTATTTT. It translates to CAWPPRCPITTQYF. The full variable domain, rest sourced from reference TRBV30 and TRBJ2-3, is SQTIHQWPATLVQPVGSPLSLECTVEGTSNPNLYWYRQAAGRGLQLLFYSVGIGQISSEVPQNLSASRPQDRQFILSSKKLLLSDSGFYLCAWPPRCPITTQYFGPGTRLTVL.

A remark on this clonotype: One junction end disagrees with the germline gene, perhaps due to a read error. The chain has TRBV4-2 and TRBJ2-5, with D hard to call. This CDR3 region has 14 residues. Germline CDR1 and CDR2: LGHNA and YNFKEQ. The CDR3 DNA is TGTACCAGCAGCCAAGGCCCCTACTTGGAGACCCAATACTTC. Protein sequence: CTSSQGPYLETQYF.

As to this clonotype: Relative to the germline gene, one junction end is altered; a read error may explain this. The J gene is TRBJ2-2, the V gene TRBV2; TRBD2 agrees at 7 bases. CDR1 and CDR2 from the germline V gene are SNHLY and FYNNEI. The CDR3 consists of 14 residues. The CDR3 here is CASTAGFDTGELFF. CDR3 sequence (DNA): TGTGCAAGCACAGCGGGATTCGACACCGGGGAGCTGTTTTTT. Supplemented by reference TRBV2 and TRBJ2-2, the full variable domain reads EPEVTQTPSHQVTQMGQEVILRCVPISNHLYFYWYRQILGQKVEFLVSFYNNEISEKSEIFDDQFSVERPDGSNFTLKIRSTKLEDSAMYFCASTAGFDTGELFFGEGSRLTVL.

This clonotype was counted many times. The genes are TRBV12-3 or TRBV12-4 and TRBJ2-5; D gene unclear. V was clipped by 2 bases and J by 4 bases, with 5 bases between them. The CDR3 contains 12 residues. The CDR3 region is CASSLFGETQYF. The DNA of the CDR3 is TGTGCCAGCAGTTTATTTGGAGAGACCCAGTACTTC.

This clonotype was counted many times. The chain uses TRBV4-1 and TRBJ2-7; 10 positions match TRBD1. This CDR3 is built from 15 residues. Trimming removed 4 bases from V and 3 bases from J; junction bases left unmatched: 6. In germline, CDR1 is MGHRA, CDR2 YSYEKL. The CDR3 DNA sequence: TGCGCCAGCAGCCCACCGGGACAGGGGTACTACGAGCAGTACTTC. It yields the protein CASSPPGQGYYEQYF.

The chain recombines TRBV12-3 or TRBV12-4 with TRBJ2-3, with TRBD2 identical over 10 bases. CDR3 length: 17 residues. V was clipped by 2 bases and J by 3 bases; unmatched bases: 8. CDR3 nucleotides: TGTGCCAGCAGTTTATCGGCTAGCGGGAGCATGACAGATACGCAGTATTTT. Its translation: CASSLSASGSMTDTQYF.

A note on this clonotype: One end of the junction varies from germline; a read error may be responsible. The genes are TRBV29-1 and TRBJ2-5; 9 bases agree with TRBD2. Germline V gene lookup returns CDR1 SQVTM and CDR2 ANQGSEA. CDR3 length: 16 amino acids. For the CDR3, the DNA is TGTAGCGTGGAAAGAGGGCTAGCGGGACGTGGAGAGACCCAGTACTTC. Amino acids: CSVERGLAGRGETQYF.

This clonotype was observed at least ten times. This sequence joins TRBV11-1 and TRBJ2-7, with 9 bases matching TRBD2. The CDR3 runs 15 residues. Germline trimming cut 5 bases from V and 1 base from J; bases unmatched to any gene: 6. Germline lookup yields CDR1 SGHAT and CDR2 FQDESV (reference sequence). CDR3 sequence: CASSGREGSSYEQYF. The CDR3 DNA follows: TGTGCCAGCAGCGGGCGGGAGGGCTCGTCCTACGAGCAGTACTTC.

Comments on this clonotype: This may be a read error, as it is one base from a much larger clone. This chain links TRBV4-1 with TRBJ2-3; no clear D gene. There are 14 residues in the CDR3. V lost 1 base, J lost 5 bases, and 10 bases lay in between. Germline V lookup: CDR1 MGHRA, CDR2 YSYEKL. The CDR3 DNA reads as TGCGCCAGCAGCCAAGTGTACGGAGTAGATACGCAGTATTTT. It yields the protein CASSQVYGVDTQYF.

This clonotype was observed a few times. The junction departs from germline at one end; a sequencing error may be responsible. The chain uses TRBV11-3 and TRBJ2-2; D gene ambiguous. The CDR3 extends over 14 amino acids. Germline V gene sequence: CDR1 SGHNT, CDR2 YENEEA. This CDR3 is CVSSRVGGTGELFF. The CDR3 nucleotides read TGTGTCAGCAGCCGTGTGGGCGGAACCGGGGAGCTGTTTTTT. Complete variable domain (other parts from reference TRBV11-3 and TRBJ2-2): EAGVVQSPRYKIIEKKQPVAFWCNPISGHNTLYWYLQNLGQGPELLIRYENEEAVDDSQLPKDRFSAERLKGVDSTLKIQPAELGDSAVYLCVSSRVGGTGELFFGEGSRLTVL.

Comments on this clonotype: Germline and junction disagree at one end, which may indicate a read error. V is TRBV12-3 or TRBV12-4 and J is TRBJ2-7; TRBD1 might be the D (5 bases). The CDR3 runs to 13 residues. The CDR3 spells CASSLGPACEQYF. The CDR3 nucleotides read TGTGCCAGCAGTTTGGGGCCTGCATGCGAGCAATACTTC.

The V call is TRBV11-2, the J call TRBJ2-1, with D perhaps being TRBD1 or TRBD2 (5 bases each). The CDR3 has 15 amino acids. Germline V gene data show CDR1 as SGHAT and CDR2 as FQNNGV. V was clipped by 2 bases and J by 9 bases, with 17 bases between them. The chain's CDR3 is CASSLKALGRFEQFF. The CDR3 DNA is TGTGCCAGCAGCTTAAAGGCTCTGGGACGCTTTGAGCAGTTCTTC. Variable domain in full (rest from reference TRBV11-2 and TRBJ2-1): EAGVAQSPRYKIIEKRQSVAFWCNPISGHATLYWYQQILGQGPKLLIQFQNNGVVDDSQLPKDRFSAERLKGVDSTLKIQPAKLEDSAVYLCASSLKALGRFEQFFGPGTRLTVL.

Of note for this clonotype: The missing conserved phenylalanine or tryptophan at the end of this CDR3 makes a read error likely. The chain couples TRBV29-1 to TRBJ1-1; possibly TRBD1 for D (5 bases). Trimming took 4 bases from V and 2 from J, leaving 11 bases between them. The germline gives CDR1 SQVTM, CDR2 ANQGSEA. The CDR3 totals 13 residues. The CDR3 protein is CSVVGGGNTEAFC. The CDR3 region has the DNA TGCAGCGTTGTTGGGGGAGGAAACACTGAAGCTTTCTGT.

In its sample, this clonotype was seen a few times. The genes are TRBV6-6 and TRBJ2-1, with 11 bases fitting TRBD2. Looked up from germline, CDR1 is MNHNY and CDR2 is SVGAGI (reference sequence). This CDR3 region has 14 residues. Trimming at V came to 9 bases and at J to 9 bases, leaving 10 bases not matched to a gene. CDR3 sequence: CASRLAGLNSEQFF. CDR3 nucleotides: TGTGCCAGTCGACTAGCGGGGTTAAACAGTGAGCAGTTCTTC.

As for this clonotype: Possible read error: a much larger clone is one base away. Written as DNA, the CDR3 is TGCGCCAGCAGCCAAGCAACTTATAGTGAAAAACTGTTTTTT. This translates into CASSQATYSEKLFF. V gene TRBV4-1 combines with J gene TRBJ1-4, with D uncertain. V gave up 1 base and J gave up 7 bases, with 10 bases separating them. This CDR3 is 14 amino acids long. CDR1 is MGHRA and CDR2 is YSYEKL in the germline V gene.

This clonotype was counted at least ten times. An end of the junction does not agree with germline; a read error may underlie this. The chain recombines TRBV29-1 with TRBJ1-2; D remains ambiguous. CDR1 and CDR2 (germline): SQVTM, ANQGSEA. The CDR3 consists of 12 residues. DNA of the CDR3: TGCAGCGTCGAAGGACTAAGGAATGGCTACACCTTC. Encoded protein: CSVEGLRNGYTF.

With regard to this clonotype: A much larger clone lies one base from this, so it may be a read error. The genes are TRBV4-1 and TRBJ2-7; a weak D match, TRBD1 (6 bases). Trimming cost V 4 bases and J 5 bases, with 12 bases left between them. Germline assignment: CDR1 MGHRA and CDR2 YSYEKL. The CDR3 sequence is 13 residues long. CDR3 nucleotide sequence: TGCGCCAGCAGCCCCAAACAGGGCCACGAGCAGTACTTC. Amino acid sequence: CASSPKQGHEQYF.

This clonotype occurred many times. The genes are TRBV11-2 and TRBJ1-1; D not certain. V was trimmed by 0 bases and J by 1 base, leaving 3 bases between them. The V gene's germline CDR1 is SGHAT and CDR2 FQNNGV. The CDR3 spans 13 residues. The CDR3: CASSLEGNTEAFF. The DNA for the CDR3 is TGTGCCAGCAGCTTAGAAGGGAACACTGAAGCTTTCTTT.

The J gene is TRBJ2-2, the V gene TRBV10-3, with D tentatively TRBD2 (6 bases). The V gene lost 4 bases and the J gene lost 0 bases, with 15 bases spanning the gap. The CDR3 totals 17 residues. Germline loops: CDR1 ENHRY, CDR2 SYGVKD. The CDR3 bases are TGTGCCATCAGTGGAACCCTAGCGACTACGAACACCGGGGAGCTGTTTTTT. The encoded protein is CAISGTLATTNTGELFF.

This clonotype was counted only a few times. The chain has TRBV6-5 and TRBJ2-7; 10 bases match TRBD1. Trimming cost V 6 bases and J 5 bases; bases outside gene matches: 10. CDR1 is MNHEY, CDR2 SVGAGI, per germline. CDR3 size: 15 residues. The chain's CDR3 is CASRRNRDRGDEQYF. CDR3 sequence (DNA): TGTGCCAGCAGGCGAAACCGGGACAGGGGTGACGAGCAGTACTTC.

As for this clonotype: The germline gene is not matched at one end of the junction; a read error may be the cause. The chain uses TRBV6-5 and TRBJ2-1; 10 bases are a match to TRBD2. The CDR3 length is 14 residues. Looked up from germline, CDR1 is MNHEY and CDR2 is SVGAGI. The CDR3 region is CPSSWTSGSNEQFF. The DNA of the CDR3 is TGTCCCAGCAGTTGGACTAGCGGATCCAATGAGCAGTTCTTT.

This clonotype was detected only once. A much bigger clone sits one base away, suggesting this may be a read error. The chain is built from TRBV12-3 or TRBV12-4 and TRBJ2-3; 13 bases line up with TRBD2. This CDR3 contains 16 residues. Trimming took 5 bases from V and 4 from J; bases not matched to a gene: 6. The chain's CDR3 is CASSRRLAGGPDTQYF. The CDR3 DNA is TGTGCCAGCAGTCGTCGACTAGCGGGAGGACCAGATACGCAGTATTTT.